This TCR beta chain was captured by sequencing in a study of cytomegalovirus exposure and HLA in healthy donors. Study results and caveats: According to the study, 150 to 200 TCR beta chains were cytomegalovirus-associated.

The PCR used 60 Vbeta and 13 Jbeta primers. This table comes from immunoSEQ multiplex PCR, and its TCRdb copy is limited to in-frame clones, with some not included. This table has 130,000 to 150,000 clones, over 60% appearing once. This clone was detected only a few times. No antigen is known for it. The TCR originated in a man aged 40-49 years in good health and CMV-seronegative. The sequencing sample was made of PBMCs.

CDR3: CASSAGTGGYEQYF. As DNA, the CDR3 is TGTGCCAGCAGTGCCGGGACAGGGGGCTACGAGCAGTACTTC. This chain connects TRBV28 to TRBJ2-7, with TRBD1 matching over 11 bases. CDR3 length: 14 amino acids. V dropped 5 bases and J dropped 3; count of bases not matched to a gene: 3. Per the germline V gene, CDR1 is MDHEN and CDR2 is SYDVKM.